The table lists the clone carrying this T cell receptor beta chain with a few counts. The target antigen is unknown. CDR1 is LGHNA and CDR2 is YSLEER in the germline V gene. The CDR3 totals 15 residues. Trimming shortened V by 3 bases and J by 0 bases, and 9 bases separated the two germline ends. The sample belongs to a study of shared clonotypes between healthy human individuals. Study-level findings and limits: When naive CD4 clonotypes were compared across a handful of donors, around 5% were shared. Blood was the sole source, and tissue repertoires probably differ. When compared with the clonotypes that were shared by all four sorted-subset donors, the non-shared clonotypes turned out to have lower generation probabilities.

Sequencing used immunoSEQ multiplex PCR; TCRdb keeps in-frame clones, though not all of them. The table shows about 750,000 clones, with over 90% occurring only once. CD45RO-negative, CCR7-positively selected cells formed the naive CD8 fraction, excluding terminally differentiated effector memory CD45RA+ cells. All participating donors were Caucasian adults from Nashville, Tennessee. Sample: naive CD8+ T cells sorted from blood. The sequence came from a young man in good health. The chain joins TRBV4-3 to TRBJ1-5; the D gene is possibly TRBD1 (6 bases). The CDR3 nucleotides are TGCGCCAGCAGCCAGAGGACAGTTAGCAATCAGCCCCAGCATTTT. Residues: CASSQRTVSNQPQHF.